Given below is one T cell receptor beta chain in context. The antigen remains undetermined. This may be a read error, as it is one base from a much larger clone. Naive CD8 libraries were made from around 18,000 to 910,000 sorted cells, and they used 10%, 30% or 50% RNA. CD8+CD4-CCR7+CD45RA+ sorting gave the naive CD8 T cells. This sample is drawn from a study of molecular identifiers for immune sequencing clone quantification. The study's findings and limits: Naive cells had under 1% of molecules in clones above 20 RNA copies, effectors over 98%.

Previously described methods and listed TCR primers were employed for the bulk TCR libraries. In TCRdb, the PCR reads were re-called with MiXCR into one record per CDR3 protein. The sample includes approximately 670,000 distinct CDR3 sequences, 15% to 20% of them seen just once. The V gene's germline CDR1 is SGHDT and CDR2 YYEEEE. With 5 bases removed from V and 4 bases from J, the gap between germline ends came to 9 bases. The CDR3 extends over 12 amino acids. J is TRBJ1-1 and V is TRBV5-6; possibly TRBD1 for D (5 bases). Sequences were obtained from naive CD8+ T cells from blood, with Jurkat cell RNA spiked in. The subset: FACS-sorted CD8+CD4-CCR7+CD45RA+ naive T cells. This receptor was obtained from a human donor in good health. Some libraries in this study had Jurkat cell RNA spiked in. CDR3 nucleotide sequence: TGTGCCAGCAGAGGGGCGAGCACTGAAGCTTTCTTT. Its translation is CASRGASTEAFF.